Presented here are 16 T cell receptor beta chains from one specimen sequenced in a study of T-cell memory formation after mild COVID-19. One entry per CDR3 protein, called by TCRdb with MiXCR from the 5' RACE reads. The data show 300,000 to 350,000 distinct CDR3 sequences, with approximately 15% seen just once and 22% held by the top ten. The sequenced material came from PBMCs or a T cell subset sorted from them (not recorded which). All receptors derive from a man between 18 and 35 years old who had mild COVID-19 (a few samples of this study predate the infection). Cell type and time point are not known.

This clonotype was counted many times. V usage is TRBV18 and J usage is TRBJ2-3; 9 bases are shared with TRBD2. The V gene's germline CDR1 is KGHSH and CDR2 LQKENI. The V gene end was trimmed by 2 bases and the J gene end by 1 base; junction bases not matched to a gene: 13. This CDR3 comprises 19 residues. The CDR3 nucleotides are TGTGCCAGCTCACCAGTCACGAGCGGGGGGTACTCTGGCACAGATACGCAGTATTTT. Amino acid sequence: CASSPVTSGGYSGTDTQYF.

With respect to this clonotype: Germline is not matched at one junction end, which may reflect a read error. V usage is TRBV4-3 and J usage is TRBJ2-7; weak D call: TRBD2 (5 bases). The germline V gene encodes CDR1 LGHNA and CDR2 YSLEER. The CDR3 has 14 residues. In DNA form, the CDR3 reads TGCGCCAGCAGTCAAGGACTCCGAGTTTACGAGCAGTACTTC. This codes for CASSQGLRVYEQYF.

The rearrangement uses TRBV7-2 and TRBJ1-3; no definite D call. This CDR3 spans 15 amino acids. The V end was cut by 5 bases, the J end by 4 bases, with 15 bases between. Germline loops: CDR1 SGHTA, CDR2 FQGNSA. CDR3 nucleotides: TGTGCCAGCAGCCAATCAGGACGGTCAGGAAACACCATATATTTT. It translates to CASSQSGRSGNTIYF.

This clonotype turned up a few times. The V gene is TRBV7-9, the J gene TRBJ2-3; weak D call: TRBD1 (7 bases). The CDR3 sequence is 13 residues long. In germline, CDR1 is SEHNR, CDR2 FQNEAQ (reference sequence). V dropped 7 bases and J dropped 5 bases, with 13 bases sitting between them. The CDR3 loop is CASMEGAGDTQYF. The CDR3 DNA reads as TGTGCCAGCATGGAGGGGGCCGGAGATACGCAGTATTTT.

The chain links TRBV14 to TRBJ2-7; D tentatively fits TRBD1 or TRBD2 (5 bases each). Germline loops: CDR1 SGHDN, CDR2 FVKESK. The V and J ends lost 5 bases and 2 bases respectively, with 10 bases between them. The CDR3 loop spans 13 amino acids. CDR3 DNA sequence: TGTGCCAGCAGCTGGGGACCGGCCTACGAGCAGTACTTC. It translates to CASSWGPAYEQYF.

This rearrangement joins TRBV6-1 to TRBJ2-5; 8 bases map to TRBD2. Germline V gene lookup returns CDR1 MNHNS and CDR2 SASEGT. V was pared by 7 bases and J by 4 bases, with 11 bases of the junction left unmatched. The CDR3 length is 15 residues. The CDR3 reads CASIAGGHRGETQYF. The CDR3, as DNA: TGTGCCAGCATCGCGGGGGGCCACCGGGGAGAGACCCAGTACTTC.

The chain employs TRBV20-1 and TRBJ2-5, with D perhaps being TRBD1 or TRBD2 (5 bases each). Trimming removed 6 bases at V and 4 bases at J, with 12 bases between. Germline loops: CDR1 DFQATT, CDR2 SNEGSKA (reference sequence). This CDR3 is 12 amino acids long. CDR3 sequence: CSAHKGRETQYF. Here the CDR3 DNA reads TGCAGTGCACACAAGGGGAGAGAGACCCAGTACTTC.

This clonotype turned up a few times. The rearrangement links TRBV7-2 to TRBJ2-5, with 7 positions matching TRBD2. Germline CDR1 and CDR2: SGHTA and FQGNSA. This CDR3 spans 15 amino acids. The V and J ends lost 5 bases and 2 bases, in that order; junction bases with no gene match: 8. The CDR3 coding sequence is TGTGCCAGCAGCCCTTGGACTAGACCTCAAGAGACCCAGTACTTC. Translated: CASSPWTRPQETQYF.

This clonotype was recorded many times. The V and J genes are TRBV4-1 and TRBJ2-5; TRBD2 matches at 12 bases. This CDR3 has 15 residues. The germline V gene has CDR1 MGHRA and CDR2 YSYEKL. V gave up 4 bases and J gave up 0 bases; unmatched junction bases: 0. The CDR3 loop reads CASSRTSGDQETQYF. DNA of the CDR3: TGCGCCAGCAGCCGGACTAGCGGGGACCAAGAGACCCAGTACTTC.

The V call is TRBV6-4, the J call TRBJ1-2; no clear D. The germline CDR1 and CDR2 sequences are MRHNA and SNTAGT. There are 13 residues in the CDR3. Trimming removed 0 bases at V and 8 bases at J, with 10 bases between. The DNA for the CDR3 is TGTGCCAGCAGTGACTCCCCCCTACGGGGCTACACCTTC. This sequence encodes CASSDSPLRGYTF.

The rearrangement uses TRBV4-1 and TRBJ2-7; D is unresolved. V was trimmed by 3 bases and J by 0 bases, leaving 6 bases between them. The CDR3 runs 13 residues. Germline V gene data show CDR1 as MGHRA and CDR2 as YSYEKL. DNA for the CDR3: TGCGCCAGCAGCCAGCGGAGCTCCTACGAGCAGTACTTC. This encodes CASSQRSSYEQYF.

The rearrangement links TRBV6-4 to TRBJ2-2; D is undetermined. This CDR3 is built from 13 residues. Germline CDR1 is MRHNA and CDR2 is SNTAGT. With 1 base removed from V and 1 base from J, the gap between germline ends came to 1 base. The CDR3 spells CASSDLNTGELFF. CDR3 nucleotide sequence: TGTGCCAGCAGTGACTTGAACACCGGGGAGCTGTTTTTT.

This clonotype has a count of ten or more. This chain joins TRBV11-2 and TRBJ2-5, with D possibly being TRBD1 (6 bases). The CDR3 length is 13 residues. Trimming removed 2 bases at V and 6 bases at J, with 10 bases between. Germline values: CDR1 SGHAT, CDR2 FQNNGV. The CDR3 DNA follows: TGTGCCAGCAGCTTACACAGGGAAAAGACCCAGTACTTC. As protein: CASSLHREKTQYF.

The chain has TRBV6-2 or TRBV6-3 and TRBJ1-5; D may be TRBD1 (5 bases). The CDR3 extends over 14 amino acids. Germline V gives CDR1 MNHEY, CDR2 SVGEGT. V lost 2 bases and J 9 bases, leaving 14 bases between the germline ends. In nucleotides, the CDR3 is TGTGCCAGCAGTTACCAAGACGGGGGAAGGCCCCAGCATTTT. Translated: CASSYQDGGRPQHF.

This sequence joins TRBV7-3 and TRBJ1-5; D not certain. The CDR3 is 15 amino acids. CDR1 is SGHTA, CDR2 FQGTGA, per germline. Trimming pared 2 bases from V and 0 bases from J, leaving 8 bases between. CDR3: CASSLHKFSNQPQHF. For the CDR3, the DNA is TGTGCCAGCAGCTTACACAAGTTTAGCAATCAGCCCCAGCATTTT.

This clonotype was seen a single time. The chain combines TRBV21-1 with TRBJ2-7; whether TRBD2, the table's D call, matches the DNA was not checked. TRBV21-1 is tagged as a pseudogene. The CDR3 runs 9 residues. The CDR3 nucleotides read TGTCCTCCGGACGGCGAGCAGTACGTC. It specifies CPPDGEQYV.